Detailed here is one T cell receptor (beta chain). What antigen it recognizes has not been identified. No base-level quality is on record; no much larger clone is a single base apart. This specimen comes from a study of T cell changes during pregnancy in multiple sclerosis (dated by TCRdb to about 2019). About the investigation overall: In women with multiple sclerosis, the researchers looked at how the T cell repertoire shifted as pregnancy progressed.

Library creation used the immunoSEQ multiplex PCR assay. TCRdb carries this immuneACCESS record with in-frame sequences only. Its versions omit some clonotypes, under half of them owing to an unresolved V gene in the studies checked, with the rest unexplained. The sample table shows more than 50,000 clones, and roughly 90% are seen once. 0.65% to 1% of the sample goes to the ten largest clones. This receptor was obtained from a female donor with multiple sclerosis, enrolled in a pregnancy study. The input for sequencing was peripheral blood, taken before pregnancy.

The sequenced DNA is TGTGCCAGTAGTACCCCAAACAGGGGACGGGAGACCCAGTACTTC. Its protein product is CASSTPNRGRETQYF. This sequence uses TRBV19 and TRBJ2-5, with 7 middle bases fitting TRBD1. The CDR3 sequence holds 15 residues, the cysteine and phenylalanine included. The entry retains the CDR3 DNA only, 45 bases that are in frame from base 1. Taken from the germline V gene (reference sequence), the CDR1 and CDR2 loops are LNHDA and SQIVND. Trimming accounts for 4 bases at V and 5 bases at J, while the number of junction bases matched to no gene is 10.